A selection of T cell receptor beta chains follows, all from one sample in a study of identical twins. TCRdb used MiXCR to reprocess the 5' RACE reads, holding one entry per CDR3 protein. This sample carries approximately 230,000 distinct CDR3 sequences, 6.5% of them seen once, and the ten largest clones take about 15%. This sample was also put to use in a study of T cells expressing NK-cell markers.

The specimen was CD8+ T cells sorted from blood. The receptors were sampled from a woman between 18 and 30 years old in good health. Each CDR3 is given with its conserved first and last residue. The D gene is left open where the match is weak. Some rows mark clone size as missing; the rest say once, few, many or name a class of expanded clone.

clone_size	v_call	d_call	j_call	cdr3_aa	cdr3_nt
-	TRBV29-1	-	TRBJ1-2	CSEGTAFGYTF	TGCAGCGAGGGGACCGCCTTTGGCTACACCTTC
-	TRBV4-3	TRBD1	TRBJ2-1	CASRDRSYNEQFF	TGCGCCAGCCGGGACAGGTCCTACAATGAGCAGTTCTTC
few	TRBV15	-	TRBJ2-5	CATSSRTQETQYF	TGTGCCACCAGTTCCCGGACCCAAGAGACCCAGTACTTC
few	TRBV13	-	TRBJ2-7	CASSLLPESGEQYF	TGTGCCAGCAGCTTGCTTCCAGAATCGGGCGAGCAGTACTTC
-	TRBV6-2/TRBV6-3	-	TRBJ2-1	CASSYEASADSLYNEQFF	TGTGCCAGCAGTTACGAGGCTAGCGCCGACTCCTTATACAATGAGCAGTTCTTC
few	TRBV7-9	TRBD1	TRBJ2-4	CASSGLGQRAKNIQYF	TGTGCCAGCAGCGGGCTGGGACAGAGAGCCAAAAACATTCAGTACTTC
-	TRBV7-3	-	TRBJ2-1	CASSLTVRGEQFF	TGTGCCAGCAGCTTAACGGTTAGGGGTGAGCAGTTCTTC
few	TRBV7-9	-	TRBJ2-7	CASSLVSAKLYEQYF	TGTGCCAGCAGCTTAGTCTCAGCAAAACTCTACGAGCAGTACTTC
few	TRBV9	TRBD1	TRBJ2-3	CASSVSGGPPDTQYF	TGTGCCAGCAGCGTATCAGGGGGCCCCCCAGATACGCAGTATTTT
few	TRBV29-1	TRBD1	TRBJ1-1	CSVEGTGTGDTEAFF	TGCAGCGTTGAAGGGACCGGGACAGGGGACACTGAAGCTTTCTTT
few	TRBV5-6	-	TRBJ2-1	CASSSTDEQFF	TGTGCCAGCAGCTCGACAGATGAGCAGTTCTTC
-	TRBV19	TRBD1	TRBJ2-7	CASSARTGVYEQYF	TGTGCCAGTAGTGCCCGGACAGGGGTCTACGAGCAGTACTTC
few	TRBV20-1	-	TRBJ2-7	CSARAERGSSYEQYF	TGCAGTGCTAGAGCGGAAAGGGGGAGCTCCTACGAGCAGTACTTC
many	TRBV2	-	TRBJ1-3	CASRGGNTIYF	TGTGCCAGCCGGGGGGGAAACACCATATATTTT
few	TRBV5-6	-	TRBJ1-4	CASSLAPQLKLFF	TGTGCCAGCAGCTTGGCTCCCCAACTAAAACTGTTTTTT
many	TRBV5-1	TRBD2	TRBJ2-1	CASSETSRNEQFF	TGCGCCAGCAGTGAGACTAGCAGAAATGAGCAGTTCTTC
many	TRBV6-5	TRBD2	TRBJ2-1	CASSLAGVGEQFF	TGTGCCAGCAGCTTAGCGGGAGTCGGTGAGCAGTTCTTC
many	TRBV12-3/TRBV12-4	TRBD1	TRBJ2-1	CASSRGTGSANEQFF	TGTGCCAGCAGTCGCGGGACAGGGTCTGCTAATGAGCAGTTCTTC
few	TRBV7-9	-	TRBJ1-2	CASSSYGSGYTF	TGTGCCAGCAGCTCCTATGGTTCCGGCTACACCTTC
few	TRBV6-5	-	TRBJ1-1	CASTLGREGTEAFF	TGTGCCAGCACTTTAGGCCGGGAAGGGACTGAAGCTTTCTTT
many	TRBV7-8	-	TRBJ2-1	CASSSMGGGTNEQFF	TGTGCCAGCAGCTCCATGGGGGGGGGCACCAATGAGCAGTTCTTC
-	TRBV7-2	TRBD2	TRBJ2-1	CASSWGGSYNEQFF	TGTGCCAGCAGCTGGGGGGGCTCCTACAATGAGCAGTTCTTC
many	TRBV29-1	-	TRBJ1-1	CSVGGGMNTEAFF	TGCAGCGTTGGTGGCGGCATGAACACTGAAGCTTTCTTT
-	TRBV7-7	-	TRBJ2-5	CASSLAAGEQETQYF	TGTGCTAGCAGCTTAGCCGCAGGGGAGCAAGAGACCCAGTACTTC
few	TRBV20-1	TRBD2	TRBJ2-3	CSAPSWRGTADTQYF	TGCAGTGCCCCTTCATGGCGGGGGACGGCAGATACGCAGTATTTT
-	TRBV7-9	TRBD2	TRBJ2-7	CASSLGGPAGLYEQYF	TGTGCCAGCAGCTTAGGGGGACCAGCGGGACTCTACGAGCAGTACTTC
many	TRBV9	-	TRBJ2-1	CASSGREQFF	TGTGCCAGCAGCGGGCGTGAGCAGTTCTTC
many	TRBV6-6	-	TRBJ1-1	CASRGGLNTEAFF	TGTGCCAGTCGGGGAGGACTAAACACTGAAGCTTTCTTT
few	TRBV20-1	-	TRBJ2-5	CSARVMGGAQETQYF	TGCAGTGCTAGAGTAATGGGGGGGGCCCAAGAGACCCAGTACTTC
-	TRBV27	-	TRBJ1-2	CASSFGQNYGYTF	TGTGCCAGCAGTTTTGGGCAGAACTATGGCTACACCTTC
-	TRBV20-1	-	TRBJ2-7	CSANPDVHNSYEQYF	TGCAGTGCTAACCCAGATGTACATAACTCCTACGAGCAGTACTTC
few	TRBV9	-	TRBJ1-1	CASNPLGTEAFF	TGTGCCAGCAACCCCCTGGGCACTGAAGCTTTCTTT
few	TRBV9	TRBD1	TRBJ2-1	CASSVATGVVRNEQFF	TGTGCCAGCAGCGTAGCTACAGGGGTTGTTAGGAATGAGCAGTTCTTC
few	TRBV27	-	TRBJ2-2	CASRGDWGELFF	TGTGCCAGCAGAGGGGACTGGGGGGAGCTGTTTTTT
many	TRBV7-9	-	TRBJ2-7	CASSYTDYEQYF	TGTGCCAGCAGCTATACAGACTACGAGCAGTACTTC
-	TRBV9	-	TRBJ2-1	CASREATNEQFF	TGTGCCAGCAGGGAAGCGACCAATGAGCAGTTCTTC
few	TRBV5-5	-	TRBJ1-1	CASSFLRGSTEAFF	TGTGCCAGCAGCTTTTTAAGGGGGTCCACTGAAGCTTTCTTT
few	TRBV5-1	TRBD2	TRBJ2-5	CASSLASGGGETQYF	TGCGCCAGCAGCTTGGCCAGCGGGGGCGGTGAGACCCAGTACTTC
many	TRBV5-1	-	TRBJ2-5	CASSDRSSEHQETQYF	TGCGCCAGCAGCGATCGGTCTAGCGAACATCAAGAGACCCAGTACTTC
few	TRBV27	-	TRBJ2-7	CASSVSWQGYEQYF	TGTGCCAGCAGTGTTAGCTGGCAGGGCTACGAGCAGTACTTC
-	TRBV11-2	TRBD1	TRBJ1-6	CASSLTGDRSSPLHF	TGTGCCAGCAGCCTTACAGGGGATAGGAGTTCACCCCTCCACTTT